The 3 T cell receptor beta chains presented below share a single source sample, sequenced in a study of T cell responses to AZD1222 COVID-19 vaccine. The repertoire was sequenced with immunoSEQ multiplex PCR; TCRdb's copy has only in-frame clones and lacks some. The sample consists of some 130,000 clones, about 94% of them appearing once. The starting material was peripheral blood, obtained on day 0 of AZD1222 vaccination. These receptors were obtained from an adult in good health.

The chain uses TRBV5-1 and TRBJ2-1; 10 nucleotides agree with TRBD2. V trimming: 4 bases; J trimming: 15 bases; junction bases outside the gene matches: 13. The germline V gene encodes CDR1 SGHRS and CDR2 YFSETQ. The CDR3 length is 14 residues. DNA of the CDR3: TGCGCCAGCAGCGCTTCTAGCGGGGGCCCGTCGCGGTTCTTC. Its protein is CASSASSGGPSRFF.

As concerns this clone: A junction end diverges from the germline sequence, so it may reflect a read error. The J gene is TRBJ1-5, the V gene TRBV10-3; D is possibly TRBD1 (5 bases). Germline V gene lookup returns CDR1 ENHRY and CDR2 SYGVKD. The CDR3 has 13 amino acids. CDR3 bases: TGTGCCATCTGTGACAGTCCAGATCAGCCCCAGCATTTT. The encoded protein is CAICDSPDQPQHF.

This chain joins TRBV6-5 and TRBJ1-4; 8 nucleotides line up with TRBD1. The CDR3 extends over 13 amino acids. Unmatched junction bases numbered 5, after V lost 7 bases and J lost 7 bases. Germline CDR1 and CDR2: MNHEY and SVGAGI. The CDR3 nucleotides are TGTGCCAGCACCTACAGGGGGGGTGAAAAACTGTTTTTT. This encodes CASTYRGGEKLFF.